The sequence of this T cell receptor (beta chain) was determined in a study of PD-1 blockade in classical Hodgkin lymphoma. TCRdb keeps only in-frame clones here, not all; method: immunoSEQ multiplex PCR. The table has roughly 92,000 clones, more than 90% seen once. Each of the patients experienced relapse following autologous stem cell transplantation, and their brentuximab vedotin exposure differed. V was shortened by 2 bases and J by 2 bases, with 6 bases between the two germline ends. CDR1 is MNHNY and CDR2 is SVGAGI in the germline V gene (reference sequence). The CDR3 extends over 13 amino acids.

The chain combines TRBV6-6 with TRBJ1-2; D remains ambiguous. Sequenced material: peripheral blood mononuclear cells (PBMCs), taken at baseline. The sequence derives from a human donor with classical Hodgkin lymphoma. In DNA, the CDR3 is TGTGCCAGCAGTTACGTACCCAACTATGGCTACACCTTC. Translation gives CASSYVPNYGYTF.